Shown below are 24 T cell receptor beta chains from a single sample sequenced in a study of OX40 agonist ivuxolimab in advanced cancers. The repertoire was sequenced with immunoSEQ multiplex PCR; TCRdb's copy has only in-frame clones and lacks some. Of 9,500 to 13,000 clones listed, approximately 80% are singletons. The sample consisted of CD4+ or CD8+ T cells sorted from blood, taken in a trial of the OX40 agonist ivuxolimab. The receptors stem from an adult with an advanced solid tumor such as melanoma, head and neck, liver or kidney cancer.

J is TRBJ2-2 and V is TRBV6-1; tentative D call: TRBD2 (6 bases). Deletions cut 2 bases from V and 7 bases from J, with 14 bases between. Germline CDR1 reads MNHNS; CDR2 reads SASEGT. CDR3 size: 15 residues. DNA for the CDR3: TGTGCCAGCAGTGAAAGGCCTTCGGGGGACGGGGAGCTGTTTTTT. Its protein is CASSERPSGDGELFF.

The chain has TRBV5-1 and TRBJ2-6, with TRBD2 as a possible D gene (6 bases). The germline V gene has CDR1 SGHRS and CDR2 YFSETQ. Between the trimmed V and J ends, which lost 0 bases and 2 bases, there was a span of 21 bases. This CDR3 contains 20 residues. CDR3: CASSLAGRLGGEAGANVLTF. DNA of the CDR3: TGCGCCAGCAGCTTGGCTGGTCGGTTGGGCGGGGAGGCTGGGGCCAACGTCCTGACTTTC. The full variable domain, its missing parts supplied by reference TRBV5-1 and TRBJ2-6, is KAGVTQTPRYLIKTRGQQVTLSCSPISGHRSVSWYQQTPGQGLQFLFEYFSETQRNKGNFPGRFSGRQFSNSRSEMNVSTLELGDSALYLCASSLAGRLGGEAGANVLTFGAGSRLTVL.

This clone turned up a few times. V is TRBV21-1 and J is TRBJ2-7; the table's D gene call, TRBD1, was not cross checked with the DNA. TRBV21-1 is given as a pseudogene. The CDR3 extends over 15 amino acids. CDR3 loop: CASSPRKQAGYEQYF. CDR3 bases: TGTGCCAGCAGCCCCCGGAAACAGGCAGGGTACGAGCAGTACTTC.

The chain has TRBV5-1 and TRBJ2-1; 10 nucleotides line up with TRBD1. In germline, CDR1 is SGHRS, CDR2 YFSETQ. This CDR3 is built from 16 residues. The V segment lost 1 base and the J segment 8 bases; nucleotides outside the gene matches: 9. CDR3 sequence (DNA): TGCGCCAGCAGCTTGCCCGACAGGGGGCGCCTGGATGAGCAGTTCTTC. Amino acid sequence: CASSLPDRGRLDEQFF. The variable domain in full, with the rest retrieved from reference TRBV5-1 and TRBJ2-1, is KAGVTQTPRYLIKTRGQQVTLSCSPISGHRSVSWYQQTPGQGLQFLFEYFSETQRNKGNFPGRFSGRQFSNSRSEMNVSTLELGDSALYLCASSLPDRGRLDEQFFGPGTRLTVL.

This clone has only a few counts. The rearrangement uses TRBV4-1 and TRBJ2-1; the match to TRBD2 covers 9 bases. The CDR3 covers 17 residues. Losses at the gene ends were 0 bases for V and 4 bases for J; bases not matched to a gene: 7. Germline V gene lookup returns CDR1 MGHRA and CDR2 YSYEKL. This chain's CDR3 is CASSQDLAGGHYNEQFF. For the CDR3, the DNA is TGCGCCAGCAGCCAAGATCTGGCGGGGGGGCATTACAATGAGCAGTTCTTC.

V usage is TRBV6-1 and J usage is TRBJ2-7; 13 nucleotides align to TRBD2. The V gene's germline CDR1 is MNHNS and CDR2 SASEGT. The V and J ends lost 1 base and 7 bases, in that order; junction bases with no gene match: 7. This CDR3 comprises 16 residues. In DNA form, the CDR3 reads TGTGCCAGCAGTGAAGAACTAGCGGGAGGGCCTAAAGAGCAGTACTTC. It encodes CASSEELAGGPKEQYF.

The gene calls are TRBV11-2 and TRBJ1-2; TRBD1 might be the D (6 bases). Per the germline V gene, CDR1 is SGHAT and CDR2 is FQNNGV. CDR3 length equals 14 residues. The V gene lost 6 bases and the J gene lost 4 bases, with 15 bases spanning the gap. DNA of the CDR3: TGTGCCAGCAGTTGGGAGGGGGGAAGCTATGGCTACACCTTC. It translates to CASSWEGGSYGYTF.

CDR3 sequence (DNA): TGCGCCAGCAGCTTAGCCTCCGGGACAGGCCACTACGAGCAGTACTTC. This sequence encodes CASSLASGTGHYEQYF. This chain links TRBV5-1 with TRBJ2-7, with 8 bases fitting TRBD1. The V and J ends lost 2 bases and 3 bases, in that order; junction bases with no gene match: 10. In germline, CDR1 is SGHRS, CDR2 YFSETQ. The CDR3 totals 16 residues.

The rearrangement joins TRBV7-9 to TRBJ2-7; 7 nucleotides agree with TRBD2. V was pared by 1 base and J by 4 bases, with 1 base of the junction left unmatched. The CDR3 length is 13 residues. Germline values: CDR1 SEHNR, CDR2 FQNEAQ (reference sequence). DNA for the CDR3: TGTGCCAGCAGCTTAGTGGGAGGGTACGAGCAGTACTTC. Protein product: CASSLVGGYEQYF. Complete variable domain (other parts from reference TRBV7-9 and TRBJ2-7): DTGVSQNPRHKITKRGQNVTFRCDPISEHNRLYWYRQTLGQGPEFLTYFQNEAQLEKSRLLSDRFSAERPKGSFSTLEIQRTEQGDSAMYLCASSLVGGYEQYFGPGTRLTVT.

This clone is deemed medium-sized (0.01 to 0.1%). This chain connects TRBV9 to TRBJ2-5, with D possibly being TRBD1 or TRBD2 (5 bases each). V was trimmed by 3 bases and J by 5 bases, leaving 14 bases between them. CDR1 is SGDLS and CDR2 is YYNGEE in the germline V gene. CDR3 length: 14 amino acids. The CDR3 DNA is TGTGCCAGCAGCGCCGAGGGGAGCTGGGAGACCCAGTACTTC. It encodes CASSAEGSWETQYF.

V is TRBV14 and J is TRBJ1-1, with 7 bases matching TRBD1. V was clipped by 6 bases and J by 3 bases; unmatched bases: 7. CDR1 is SGHDN and CDR2 is FVKESK in the germline V gene. The CDR3 covers 14 residues. For the CDR3, the DNA is TGTGCCAGCAGACCGACAGGGCGGGACACTGAAGCTTTCTTT. Translation: CASRPTGRDTEAFF.

This rearrangement joins TRBV4-1 to TRBJ1-4; D gene ambiguous. CDR3 length: 17 residues. V lost 0 bases to trimming and J lost 4 bases, with 15 bases between them. CDR1 and CDR2 from the germline V gene are MGHRA and YSYEKL. The CDR3 bases are TGCGCCAGCAGCCAAGATCCCCCGGGCCTCCTTAATGAAAAACTGTTTTTT. Residues: CASSQDPPGLLNEKLFF.

The rearrangement joins TRBV7-3 to TRBJ1-1; D not resolved. The CDR3 extends over 15 amino acids. The germline V gene has CDR1 SGHTA and CDR2 FQGTGA. The V gene lost 1 base and the J gene lost 0 bases, with 9 bases spanning the gap. This CDR3 is CASSLSVNMNTEAFF. As DNA, the CDR3 is TGTGCCAGCAGCTTAAGCGTGAACATGAACACTGAAGCTTTCTTT. Using reference TRBV7-3 and TRBJ1-1 for the parts outside the CDR3, the full variable domain is GAGVSQTPSNKVTEKGKYVELRCDPISGHTALYWYRQSLGQGPEFLIYFQGTGAADDSGLPNDRFFAVRPEGSVSTLKIQRTERGDSAVYLCASSLSVNMNTEAFFGQGTRLTVV.

The chain combines TRBV5-1 with TRBJ1-2; 7 bases align to TRBD1. This CDR3 contains 15 residues. The junction had 6 bases not matched to a gene; V was cut back by 0 bases and J by 4 bases. Germline CDR1 is SGHRS and CDR2 is YFSETQ. The CDR3 DNA follows: TGCGCCAGCAGCTTGGCACCCCCAGGGGGCTATGGCTACACCTTC. Encoded protein: CASSLAPPGGYGYTF.

By sample fraction, this clone is medium-sized (0.01 to 0.1%). The V gene is TRBV19, the J gene TRBJ1-2; tentatively, D is TRBD1 (6 bases). The CDR3 extends over 14 amino acids. V shed 7 bases and J shed 2 bases, with 14 bases lying between them. Germline lookup yields CDR1 LNHDA and CDR2 SQIVND (reference sequence). The CDR3 region is CASTTGYRNYGYTF. The CDR3 nucleotides are TGTGCCAGTACCACAGGGTACAGAAACTATGGCTACACCTTC.

The CDR3 is CASSLGGGEVTQYF. In DNA form, the CDR3 reads TGTGCCAGCAGCTTAGGTGGAGGGGAGGTGACCCAGTACTTC. J is TRBJ2-5 and V is TRBV13; tentatively, D is TRBD2 (6 bases). With 0 bases removed from V and 7 bases from J, the gap between germline ends came to 12 bases. The CDR3 is 14 amino acids. Per germline, CDR1 PRHDT and CDR2 FYEKMQ (reference sequence).

The rearrangement uses TRBV5-4 and TRBJ2-3, with TRBD2 identical over 9 bases. CDR1 SGHNT and CDR2 YYREEE come from the germline V gene (reference sequence). This CDR3 is 14 amino acids long. V lost 4 bases and J lost 8; bases outside the gene matches: 8. The CDR3 nucleotides read TGTGCCAGCAGCACGGGACTAGCATGGGGTACGCAGTATTTT. It is translated as CASSTGLAWGTQYF.

The V call is TRBV6-6, the J call TRBJ2-5; no firm D call. CDR1 and CDR2 (germline): MNHNY, SVGAGI (reference sequence). The CDR3 spans 14 residues. The ends were cut back, 0 bases at V and 2 bases at J, with 7 bases in the middle. CDR3 nucleotides: TGTGCCAGCAGTTACTCCCGACTGCAAGAGACCCAGTACTTC. Protein sequence: CASSYSRLQETQYF.

This chain links TRBV9 with TRBJ2-2; 8 bases are a match to TRBD1. CDR3 length: 16 amino acids. Unmatched junction bases numbered 7, after V lost 3 bases and J lost 3 bases. Germline V gene lookup returns CDR1 SGDLS and CDR2 YYNGEE. Here the CDR3 DNA reads TGTGCCAGCAGCGGACGACAGGGGATCGACACCGGGGAGCTGTTTTTT. Protein: CASSGRQGIDTGELFF.

Relative to its sample, this clone is medium-sized. The chain joins TRBV4-1 to TRBJ2-5; D is possibly TRBD1 (6 bases). Deletions cut 3 bases from V and 1 base from J, with 12 bases between. This CDR3 contains 15 residues. The germline V gene has CDR1 MGHRA and CDR2 YSYEKL. CDR3 DNA: TGCGCCAGCAGCCATATGACAGGAATCCAAGAGACCCAGTACTTC. This codes for CASSHMTGIQETQYF.

The V gene is TRBV2, the J gene TRBJ2-4; 7 nucleotides align to TRBD2. This CDR3 region has 15 residues. V shed 0 bases, J shed 3 bases, and the junction held 2 bases outside the gene matches. Germline CDR1 is SNHLY and CDR2 is FYNNEI. CDR3 in amino acids: CASSEAREGKNIQYF. CDR3 coding DNA: TGTGCCAGCAGTGAAGCGAGGGAGGGCAAAAACATTCAGTACTTC.

This rearrangement joins TRBV29-1 to TRBJ2-1; D tentatively fits TRBD1 or TRBD2 (6 bases each). The CDR3 contains 18 residues. V dropped 0 bases and J dropped 5 bases, with 23 bases sitting between them. The germline V gene has CDR1 SQVTM and CDR2 ANQGSEA. Written as DNA, the CDR3 is TGCAGCGTTGAAGACCCTCTAGTGGCCGGGGGCCCTGACAATGAGCAGTTCTTC. The encoded protein is CSVEDPLVAGGPDNEQFF.

The chain employs TRBV2 and TRBJ2-1, with TRBD1 identical over 10 bases. The germline V gene has CDR1 SNHLY and CDR2 FYNNEI. This CDR3 has 17 residues. The V segment lost 5 bases and the J segment 6 bases; nucleotides outside the gene matches: 13. Written as DNA, the CDR3 is TGTGCCAGCAGTCAACCACCGACAGGGGGCTTTGGCAATGAGCAGTTCTTC. Its translation: CASSQPPTGGFGNEQFF. The variable domain in full, completed from reference TRBV2 and TRBJ2-1, reads EPEVTQTPSHQVTQMGQEVILRCVPISNHLYFYWYRQILGQKVEFLVSFYNNEISEKSEIFDDQFSVERPDGSNFTLKIRSTKLEDSAMYFCASSQPPTGGFGNEQFFGPGTRLTVL.

The rearrangement uses TRBV18 and TRBJ2-7, with TRBD1 as a possible D gene (6 bases). Deletions cut 2 bases from V and 6 bases from J, with 14 bases between. Germline V CDR1 and CDR2: KGHSH, LQKENI. CDR3 length: 14 amino acids. The chain's CDR3 is CASSPDSTGFEQYF. CDR3 in DNA: TGTGCCAGCTCACCAGATTCCACAGGGTTCGAGCAGTACTTC.